This note documents a single T cell receptor (beta chain) sequence. The antigen is not known. This may stem from a read error, because a much larger clone lies one nucleotide away. The CDR3 covers 13 residues. V was trimmed by 10 bases and J by 7 bases, leaving 16 bases between them. The data belong to a study of tumor and adjacent non-tumor tissue in lung cancer. Study as a whole: The cohort had under 15 adenocarcinoma, a couple of squamous cell and 1 small cell patients.

No cell sorting was done before RNA was extracted from the tissue. The normal lung tissue was taken more than 3 cm from the tumor edge. Newly diagnosed lung cancer patients had thoracic surgery in China, August–late 2014, without prior chemotherapy. Three rounds of nested PCR, following a modified ARM-PCR protocol, produced the TCRbeta library. MiXCR, run by TCRdb on the multiplex PCR reads, gives a single entry per CDR3 protein. The top ten hold 28% of the sample, which has almost 75,000 distinct CDR3 sequences, about two thirds seen once. Study-wide results and caveats: Tumor tissue had significantly higher TCR diversity than normal lung. Tumor repertoires had a smaller top 100 clone share than normal lung.

The sample consisted of distant non-tumor lung tissue. The chain is built from TRBV12-3 or TRBV12-4 and TRBJ2-2; no clear D. The sequence was collected from a woman in her forties or fifties with non-small cell lung cancer. This CDR3 reads CATRLSLGGELFF. The CDR3, as DNA: TGTGCCACCAGACTTAGCCTGGGCGGGGAGCTGTTTTTT.